This T cell receptor (beta chain) was recorded in a study of blood T cell repertoires in COVID-19. Study as a whole: Researchers got acute and convalescent COVID-19 samples from the United States, Italy and Spain. The analysed material was cDNA or gDNA that came from T cells, B-cell-depleted T cells, or PBMCs.

Per the authors' pipeline: Amplifying reference gene primers gave estimates of nucleated cell counts. Sequencing used immunoSEQ multiplex PCR; TCRdb keeps in-frame clones, though not all of them. Clonal size and the V and J genes are those of that table, whereas D and trimming came from the DNA. The sample records roughly 34,000 clones, around 85% being singletons. Looked up from germline, CDR1 is DFQATT and CDR2 is SNEGSKA (reference sequence). CDR3 length: 14 residues. The ends were cut back, 3 bases at V and 3 bases at J, with 12 bases in the middle. This sequence originates from a woman aged 80 or over with active or convalescent COVID-19. The V and J genes are TRBV20-1 and TRBJ1-3; D is ambiguous. Material for sequencing was peripheral blood. The CDR3 DNA is TGCAGTGCTAGTCCCGGTCGCGGTGGAAACACCATATATTTT. Its protein product is CSASPGRGGNTIYF.